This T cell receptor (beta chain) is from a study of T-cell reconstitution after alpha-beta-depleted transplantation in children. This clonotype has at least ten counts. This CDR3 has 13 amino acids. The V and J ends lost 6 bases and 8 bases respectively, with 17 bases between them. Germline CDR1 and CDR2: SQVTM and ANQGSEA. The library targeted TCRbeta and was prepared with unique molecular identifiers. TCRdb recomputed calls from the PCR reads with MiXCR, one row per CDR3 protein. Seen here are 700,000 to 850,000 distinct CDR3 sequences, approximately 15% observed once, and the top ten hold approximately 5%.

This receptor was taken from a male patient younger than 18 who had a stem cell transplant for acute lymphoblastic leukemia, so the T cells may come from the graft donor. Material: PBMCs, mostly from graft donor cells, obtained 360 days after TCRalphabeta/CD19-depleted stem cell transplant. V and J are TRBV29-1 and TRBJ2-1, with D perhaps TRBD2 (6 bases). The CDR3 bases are TGCAGCGTCACCGGGACTCCCCGTGATGAGCAGTTCTTC. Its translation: CSVTGTPRDEQFF.